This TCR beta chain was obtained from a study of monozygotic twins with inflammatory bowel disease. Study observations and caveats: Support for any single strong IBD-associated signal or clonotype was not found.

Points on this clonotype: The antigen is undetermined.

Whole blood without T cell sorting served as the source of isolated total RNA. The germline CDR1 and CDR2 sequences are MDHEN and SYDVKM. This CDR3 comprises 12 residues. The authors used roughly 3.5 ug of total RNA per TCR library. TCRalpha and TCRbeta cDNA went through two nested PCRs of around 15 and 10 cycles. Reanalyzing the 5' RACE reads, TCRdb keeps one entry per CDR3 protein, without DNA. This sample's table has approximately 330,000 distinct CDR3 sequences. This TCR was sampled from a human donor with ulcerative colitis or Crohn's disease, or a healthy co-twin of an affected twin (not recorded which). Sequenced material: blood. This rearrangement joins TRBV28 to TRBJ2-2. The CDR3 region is CASSSGLGELFF.